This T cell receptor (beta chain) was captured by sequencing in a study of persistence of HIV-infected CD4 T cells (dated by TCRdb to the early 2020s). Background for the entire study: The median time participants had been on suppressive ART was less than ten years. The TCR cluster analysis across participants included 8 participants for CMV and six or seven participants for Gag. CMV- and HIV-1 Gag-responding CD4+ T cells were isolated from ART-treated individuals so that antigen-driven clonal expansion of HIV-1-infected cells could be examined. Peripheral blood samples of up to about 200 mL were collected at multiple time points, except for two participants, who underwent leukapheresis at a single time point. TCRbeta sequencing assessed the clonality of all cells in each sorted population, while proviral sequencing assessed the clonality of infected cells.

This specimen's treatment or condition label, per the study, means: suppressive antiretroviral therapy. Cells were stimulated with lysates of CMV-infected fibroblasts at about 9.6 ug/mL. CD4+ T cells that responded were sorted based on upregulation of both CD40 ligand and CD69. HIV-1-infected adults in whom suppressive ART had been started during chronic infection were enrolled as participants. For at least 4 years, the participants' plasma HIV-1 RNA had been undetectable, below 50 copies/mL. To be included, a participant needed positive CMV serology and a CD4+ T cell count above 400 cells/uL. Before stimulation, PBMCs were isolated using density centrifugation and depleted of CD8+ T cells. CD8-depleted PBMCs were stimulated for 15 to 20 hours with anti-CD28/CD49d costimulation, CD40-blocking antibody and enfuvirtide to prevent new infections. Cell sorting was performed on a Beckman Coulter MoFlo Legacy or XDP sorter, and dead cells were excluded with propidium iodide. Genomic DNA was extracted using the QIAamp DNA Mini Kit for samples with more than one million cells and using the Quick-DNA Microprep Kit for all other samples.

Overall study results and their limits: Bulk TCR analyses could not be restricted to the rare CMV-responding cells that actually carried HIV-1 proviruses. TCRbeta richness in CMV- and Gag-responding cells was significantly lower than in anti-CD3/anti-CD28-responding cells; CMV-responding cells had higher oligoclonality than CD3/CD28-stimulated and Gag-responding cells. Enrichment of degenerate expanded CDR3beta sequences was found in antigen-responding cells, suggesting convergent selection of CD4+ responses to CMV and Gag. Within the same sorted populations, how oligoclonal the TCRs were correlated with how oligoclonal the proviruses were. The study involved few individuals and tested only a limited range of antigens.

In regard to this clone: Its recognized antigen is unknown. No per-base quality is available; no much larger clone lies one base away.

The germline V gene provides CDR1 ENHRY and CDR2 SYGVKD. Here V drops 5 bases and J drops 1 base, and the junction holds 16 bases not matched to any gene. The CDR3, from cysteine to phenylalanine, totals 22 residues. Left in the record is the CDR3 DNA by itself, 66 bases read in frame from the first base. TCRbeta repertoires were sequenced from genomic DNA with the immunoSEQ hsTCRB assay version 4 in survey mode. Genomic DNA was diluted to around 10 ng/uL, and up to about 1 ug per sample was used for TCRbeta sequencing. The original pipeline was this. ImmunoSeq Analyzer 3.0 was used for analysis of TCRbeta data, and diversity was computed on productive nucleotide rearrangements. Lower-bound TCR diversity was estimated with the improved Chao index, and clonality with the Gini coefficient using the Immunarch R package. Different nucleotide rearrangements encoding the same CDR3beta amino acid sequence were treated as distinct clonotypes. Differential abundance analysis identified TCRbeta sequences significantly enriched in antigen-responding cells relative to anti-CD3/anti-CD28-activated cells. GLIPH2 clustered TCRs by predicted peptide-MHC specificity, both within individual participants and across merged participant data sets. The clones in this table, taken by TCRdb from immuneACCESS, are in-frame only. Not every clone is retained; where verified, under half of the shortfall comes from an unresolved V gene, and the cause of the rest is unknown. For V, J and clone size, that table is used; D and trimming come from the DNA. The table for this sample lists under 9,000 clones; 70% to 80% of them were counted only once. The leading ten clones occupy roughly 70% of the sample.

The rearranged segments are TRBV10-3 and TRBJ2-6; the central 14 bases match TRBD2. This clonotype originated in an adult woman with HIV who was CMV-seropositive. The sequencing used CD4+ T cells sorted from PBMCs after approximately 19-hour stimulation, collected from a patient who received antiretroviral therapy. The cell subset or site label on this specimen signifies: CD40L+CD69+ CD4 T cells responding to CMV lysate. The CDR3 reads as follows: CAISKGNVAGTSGSSGANVLTF. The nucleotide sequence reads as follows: TGTGCCATCAGTAAGGGGAACGTAGCCGGGACTAGCGGGAGTTCTGGGGCCAACGTCCTGACTTTC.